Listed below are T cell receptor beta chains from one sample, sequenced in a study of CD8+ T cells in alopecia areata. Method: immunoSEQ multiplex PCR; TCRdb's copy keeps in-frame clones and lacks some. The repertoire holds roughly 250,000 clones, with roughly two thirds as singletons. Source: CD4+ T cells sorted from blood, taken at week 0. These receptors came from a human donor with alopecia areata. CDR3s include the opening cysteine and the closing phenylalanine or tryptophan. The D gene is left open where the match is weak. Some rows mark clone size as missing; the rest say once, few, many or name a class of expanded clone.

- | TRBJ2-1 | - | TRBV7-2 | TGTGCCAGCAGCTTATTGGGGGGTAGCTCCTACAATGAGCAGTTCTTC | CASSLLGGSSYNEQFF
- | TRBJ2-2 | - | TRBV30 | TGTGCCTGGAGGTGGACAGTGAACACCGGGGAGCTGTTTTTT | CAWRWTVNTGELFF
- | TRBJ2-7 | - | TRBV30 | TGTGCCTGTGACGTCTACGAGCAGTACTTC | CACDVYEQYF
- | TRBJ2-1 | - | TRBV7-2 | TGTGCCAGCAGCACTAGACTCTTTCTAGACAATGAGCAGTTCTTC | CASSTRLFLDNEQFF
- | TRBJ2-5 | - | TRBV29-1 | TGCAGCGTTGGGTCCCGACACTTCCAAGAGACCCAGTACTTC | CSVGSRHFQETQYF
- | TRBJ2-1 | - | TRBV5-1 | TGCGCCAGCAACCCCGCGGGGACAGCCGAATATCTACAGTTCTTC | CASNPAGTAEYLQFF
TRBD1 | TRBJ2-7 | - | TRBV30 | TGTGCCTGGAGTGTGGGCAGGGGGCCCCTCTACGAGCAGTACTTC | CAWSVGRGPLYEQYF
- | TRBJ2-1 | - | TRBV15 | TGTGCCACCAGCAGAATCCGGACGGGGGACAATGAGCAGTTCTTC | CATSRIRTGDNEQFF
- | TRBJ1-3 | - | TRBV30 | TGTGCCTGGACCTCCCATCCTGGAAACACCATATATTTT | CAWTSHPGNTIYF
- | TRBJ2-7 | - | TRBV7-3 | TGTGCCAGCAGCTCTGCTTCGTGGGAGGAGCAGTACTTC | CASSSASWEEQYF
- | TRBJ1-1 | - | TRBV29-1 | TGCAGCGCCCCGCCTGAAGCTTTCTTT | CSAPPEAFF
- | TRBJ1-1 | - | TRBV29-1 | TGCAGCGCAGAGGGACAACCGAACACTGAAGCTTTCTTT | CSAEGQPNTEAFF
- | TRBJ2-7 | - | TRBV29-1 | TGCAGCGTTGATCGAGGGGATAGCGACGAGCAGTACTTC | CSVDRGDSDEQYF
- | TRBJ2-5 | - | TRBV7-2 | TGTGCCAGCAGCCCCGGCCGGGACATCCAAGAGACCCAGTACTTC | CASSPGRDIQETQYF
- | TRBJ1-1 | - | TRBV6-5 | TGTGCCAGCAGTTACTCTGTGTACACTGAAGCTTTCTTT | CASSYSVYTEAFF
TRBD1 | TRBJ1-1 | - | TRBV5-4 | TGTGCCAGCAGCTGGGCGGACAGGGGGAGCACTGAAGCTTTCTTT | CASSWADRGSTEAFF
TRBD1 | TRBJ2-7 | - | TRBV29-1 | TGCAGCGTGGACAGGGGTCAAGACGAGCAGTACTTC | CSVDRGQDEQYF
- | TRBJ1-6 | - | TRBV25-1 | TGTGCCAGCAGTCTAACAGGGTGGGATTCACCCCTCCACTTT | CASSLTGWDSPLHF
- | TRBJ2-5 | - | TRBV7-9 | TGTGCCAGCAGCCACTCTCCGGAGACCCAGTACTTC | CASSHSPETQYF
- | TRBJ2-5 | - | TRBV4-3 | TGCGCCAGCAGCCAGGGTGTTCGCGGGGACCAAGAGACCCAGTACTTC | CASSQGVRGDQETQYF
TRBD1 | TRBJ1-2 | - | TRBV30 | TGTGCCTGGAGTGTACGGACAGGGGGCGTAATTAACTATGGCTACACCTTC | CAWSVRTGGVINYGYTF
- | TRBJ1-1 | - | TRBV5-1 | TGCGCCAGCAGCTTTGATCCGAACACTGAAGCTTTCTTT | CASSFDPNTEAFF
- | TRBJ2-7 | few | TRBV11-2 | TGTGCCAGCAGCTTACCCGGCTTGGAGCAGTACTTC | CASSLPGLEQYF
- | TRBJ2-5 | - | TRBV5-4 | TGTGCCAGCAGCTTGGGACCGAGCTTTCAAGAGACCCAGTACTTC | CASSLGPSFQETQYF
TRBD2 | TRBJ2-3 | few | TRBV6-5 | TGTGCCAGCAGACTAGCGGGGGCCTTAGGCAATACGCAGTATTTT | CASRLAGALGNTQYF
TRBD2 | TRBJ2-1 | - | TRBV29-1 | TGCAGCGTTGAAGATCGTGGGACTAAGCTCGATGAGCAGTTCTTC | CSVEDRGTKLDEQFF
- | TRBJ1-1 | few | TRBV29-1 | TGCAGCGCAAACAAACAGGGTTCGAACACTGAAGCTTTCTTT | CSANKQGSNTEAFF
- | TRBJ1-5 | once | TRBV7-2 | TGTGCCAGCAGCCCTGACAGGCCTAGCCCCCAGCATTTT | CASSPDRPSPQHF
- | TRBJ1-4 | - | TRBV27 | TGTGCCAGCAGTTTACTTGGGGGCGGCGAAAAACTGTTTTTT | CASSLLGGGEKLFF
- | TRBJ2-2 | - | TRBV29-1 | TGCAGCGTTGAAGTGGGGAGTTCGGGCACCGGGGAGCTGTTTTTT | CSVEVGSSGTGELFF
TRBD2 | TRBJ2-3 | - | TRBV29-1 | TGCAGCGTGACAACTAGCGGGCGCACAGATACGCAGTATTTT | CSVTTSGRTDTQYF